A single T cell receptor (beta chain) is shown here with its context. This clone was seen a single time. The clone's antigen remains unknown. Base-call qualities are not available, and no considerably larger clone is one nucleotide away. The library relied on the immunoSEQ multiplex PCR assay. For the multiplex PCR, a mixture combining 60 forward primers for TCR Vbeta segments and 13 reverse primers for TCR Jbeta segments was used. Amplification of the CDR3 region of rearranged TCR beta genes was performed with a multiplex PCR assay on genomic DNA. The amplified TCR beta libraries were sequenced on the Illumina HiSeq System as 87-base-pair reads. On the study's bioinformatics: Across the roughly 700 repertoires, a later analysis counted 80 million or so unique TCR beta chains, roughly 11 million of which were shared by at least two donors. Raw reads were error-corrected and collapsed into unique sequences with a nearest-neighbor algorithm that merged closely related sequences to remove PCR and sequencing errors. To assign V, D and J gene segments, CDR3 sequences were aligned to IMGT reference sequences. For a sequence to be retained, at least a six-nucleotide match to both a V gene segment and a J gene segment was required. Rearrangements were called productive when the CDR3 lacked stop codons and stayed in frame with V and J; all others were non-productive. CDR3 was defined by IMGT convention, running from the second conserved V-encoded cysteine to the conserved J-encoded phenylalanine. In an earlier analysis of around 540 of the donors, sequences lacking an unambiguous match to a single V gene segment were excluded. An earlier analysis of 587 of the donors classified V segments as functional when productive rearrangements were above 56.7% and as segregating when the standard deviation between donors was above 5%. To diagnose cytomegalovirus status from the catalog of TCR beta chain sequences, a statistical classification framework was built. A later analysis assigned V and J genes by comparing TCR nucleotide sequences with IMGT/GENE-DB human TR gene sequences. Using the TCRdist pipeline, a later analysis assigned CDR3 sequences along with most-parsimonious VDJ recombination scenarios. In a later analysis, each TCR beta chain was defined by its CDR3 amino acid sequence together with its V-gene family, and reads without a unique V-gene family were excluded. In a later analysis, fewer than 650 highly shared, low-generation-probability nucleotide sequences were removed to address suspected cross-contamination and a sequencing artifact. For each public chain, a later analysis derived a clonal expansion index from normalized ranks of inferred template counts within each repertoire. A later analysis computed generation probabilities with a VDJ recombination model fitted to out-of-frame rearrangements, and checked the results against IGoR. Hypergeometric tests were used in a later analysis to score TCR-TCR, TCR-HLA and TCR-CMV co-occurrence, with a repertoire-size bias correction applied to the TCR pairs. In a later analysis, false discovery rates were estimated by permuting HLA or CMV assignments 20 times. In a later analysis, co-occurring TCRs were grouped using DBSCAN, with TCRdist sequence similarity added in when clustering inside HLA-allele-positive subsets. Co-occurrence clustering excluded repertoires with fewer than 30,000 or more than 120,000 public chains, plus five with anomalous nucleotide sharing. Sourced from immuneACCESS, this table was stored by TCRdb with only in-frame sequences that have V and J called. A share of the clones is absent; for the studies checked, an unresolved V gene accounts for under half, and the remainder has no known explanation. The V and J calls and the clone size are those of that table, but D and trimming were determined from the DNA. Within this sample are approximately 60,000 clones, with about four fifths of them counted one time only. The ten most abundant clones make up approximately 1.7% of the sample.

The cohort comprised some 680 healthy bone marrow donors. Cohort members were all nominally healthy when sampled, although unrecorded immune exposures were likely present. The donor tested CMV seronegative, placing the donor among the roughly 350 seronegative members of the cohort. Each donor provided a peripheral blood sample, and peripheral blood mononuclear cells were used for TCR beta sequencing. The Qiagen DNeasy Blood Extraction Kit was used to extract genomic DNA from the blood cell samples. These data come from a study of cytomegalovirus exposure and HLA in healthy donors (dated by TCRdb to about 2017). Background on the whole study: According to an earlier analysis of 550 to 750 of the donors, some 170 million T cells yielded roughly 110 million unique TCR beta sequences and 276 Gb of sequence data. A handful of DR-DQ haplotypes were handled as single units for association and clustering because linkage in the cohort was strong. HLA typing included class I and class II loci at four-digit resolution. On average, roughly 240,000 unique TCR beta nucleotide sequences were sequenced per donor among some 430 genotyped donors of the cohort, with 15% to 20% of those sequences being non-productive. Every discovery cohort repertoire had been produced on one sequencing platform. In a later genetic analysis, genome-wide SNP genotypes for about three fifths of the roughly 670 donors were used, and that subset was treated as a discovery cohort. Roughly 300 gigabases of sequencing data and around 85 million unique TCR sequences made up an early release that covered some 640 HLA-typed donors. A separate validation cohort of over a hundred different subjects was used in addition to the roughly 720-subject first cohort. The study combined high-throughput TCR immunosequencing, statistical association of individual TCRs with disease status, and machine learning to predict cytomegalovirus infection status. The number of typed donors differed by locus: about 620-640 for A, B, C, DRB1 and DQB1; approximately 520 for DQA1; roughly 600 for DPA1; and about 450 for DPB1. The genetic ancestry cluster associated with self-reported Caucasian donors included around four fifths of the approximately 430 genotyped donors. Donor age, sex, ethnicity and CMV serostatus were compiled alongside the repertoire data. To decide whether each TCR beta V gene segment behaved as functional or pseudogenic, an earlier analysis of some 580 of the donors relied on high-throughput TCR beta sequencing. Using immunosequencing, the study profiled T cell repertoires from fewer than 700 subjects and related those repertoires to cytomegalovirus serostatus. The study aimed to test whether cataloging public T cell receptors could reveal signatures of past pathogen exposure. The later analysis used no new phenotypic data to find candidate immune exposures, relying instead on TCR beta sequences and their occurrence across donors. A later analysis re-analyzed previously published TCR beta repertoires from hundreds of donors and added high-resolution HLA genotyping to study TCR occurrence patterns.

Findings and caveats that apply to the study as a whole: Because HLA typing was unavailable for some donors at each locus, only the typed subset was used in association tests. Compared with equally common non-associated chains, HLA-associated TCR beta chains in a later analysis were more clonally expanded and had lower generation probabilities. A cluster of highly shared sequence variants was judged likely to be a technical artifact of the sequencing pipeline. In an earlier analysis of about 600 of the donors, most TCR beta V segments appeared in productive rearrangements about 87% or about 30% of the time, broadly matching IMGT annotations. The presence/absence analyses assumed that sequencing depth was roughly uniform across donors, and that assumption may not be true. Because counts were too low, roughly 17 rarely observed V segments, including chromosome 9 orphons, were left out of the earlier analysis of 587 of the donors. The classifier was reported to diagnose cytomegalovirus status with high specificity and sensitivity in both the original and validation cohorts. In a later analysis, TCR association rates were found to vary across HLA loci, with the most associated TCRs seen for DRB1 alleles and the fewest for HLA-C alleles. Specific HLA alleles were associated with over 15,000 TCR beta sequences at a false discovery rate of 0.05 in a later analysis. Linkage disequilibrium might explain the correlated functional status among segregating V segments, but an unknown experimental factor could not be excluded. In the study, approximately 150 TCR beta chains were listed as associated with cytomegalovirus. A further reported finding was that TCR beta sequences accurately predicted the HLA-A and HLA-B alleles for most subjects in the first cohort. A later genetic analysis associated a missense DCLRE1C variant with V-gene and J-gene trimming of TCR beta chains, and an independent cohort replicated the association. A later genetic analysis reported fewer N-insertions in productive TCRs among donors in an Asian-associated ancestry cluster than the roughly 690-donor mean. This cohort had only TCR beta chains sequenced, and the lack of alpha or paired-chain data limited which features could be detected. Three of the identified cytomegalovirus-associated TCR beta chains were confirmed in vitro to be specific for cytomegalovirus antigens. A later analysis found that most CMV-associated TCR beta chains appeared HLA-restricted, with HLA associations seemingly driven largely by CMV exposure. The authors suggested that the approach could potentially be extended to other disease states and immunological phenotypes. CMV serostatus was the only immune exposure information available for the cohort. When HLA alleles, especially DR and DQ, strongly co-occurred, attributing TCR associations to individual alleles was difficult. Most TCR sequences were seen in very few donors, while some public TCRs were found in many individuals. A later analysis reported that several top co-occurrence clusters appeared linked to parvovirus B19, influenza, CMV and Epstein-Barr virus.

Sequenced: PBMCs. The TCR originated in a man between 35 and 55 years old in good health and CMV-seronegative.

The DNA reads TGTGCCAGCAGCAGGACAGGAACCGGGGAGCTGTTTTTT. This gives the protein CASSRTGTGELFF. Here the chain combines TRBV6-5 and TRBJ2-2, and 7 bases in between align with TRBD1. The CDR3, cysteine through phenylalanine, is 13 amino acids long. Only the CDR3 DNA stays, 39 bases, in frame from base 1. After removal of 6 bases from V and 5 bases from J, the junction retains 3 bases not matched to a gene. CDR1 and CDR2 were assigned from the germline V gene as MNHEY and SVGAGI.